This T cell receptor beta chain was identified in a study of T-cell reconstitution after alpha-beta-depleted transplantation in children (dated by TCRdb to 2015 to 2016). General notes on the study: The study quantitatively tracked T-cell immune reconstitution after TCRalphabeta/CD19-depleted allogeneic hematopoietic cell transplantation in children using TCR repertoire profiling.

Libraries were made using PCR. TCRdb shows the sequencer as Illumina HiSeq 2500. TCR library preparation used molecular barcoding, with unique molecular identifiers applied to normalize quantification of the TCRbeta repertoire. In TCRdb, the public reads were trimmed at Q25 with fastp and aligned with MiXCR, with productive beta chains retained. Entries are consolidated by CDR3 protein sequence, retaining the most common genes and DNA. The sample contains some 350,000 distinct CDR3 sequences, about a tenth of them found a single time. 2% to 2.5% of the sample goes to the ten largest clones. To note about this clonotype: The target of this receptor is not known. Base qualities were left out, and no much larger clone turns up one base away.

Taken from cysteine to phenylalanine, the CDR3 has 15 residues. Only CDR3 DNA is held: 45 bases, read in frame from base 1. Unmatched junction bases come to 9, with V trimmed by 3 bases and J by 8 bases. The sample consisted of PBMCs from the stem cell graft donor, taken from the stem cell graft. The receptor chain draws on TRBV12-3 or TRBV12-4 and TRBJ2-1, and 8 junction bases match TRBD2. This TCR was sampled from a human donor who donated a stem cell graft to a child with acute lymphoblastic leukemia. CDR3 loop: CASSFVRLARYEQFF. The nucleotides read TGTGCCAGCAGTTTCGTAAGACTAGCGCGTTATGAGCAGTTCTTC.